This is a list of T cell receptor beta chains from one sample in a study of PD-1 blockade in classical Hodgkin lymphoma. The method was immunoSEQ multiplex PCR; TCRdb's version includes in-frame clones alone and lacks a portion of them. The table includes around 40,000 clones, just under 80% detected once. Here the sequenced sample was peripheral blood mononuclear cells (PBMCs), taken at baseline. The receptor set was obtained from a human donor with classical Hodgkin lymphoma. Each CDR3 is given with its conserved first and last residue. A D gene is named only where the DNA matches it firmly. Clone size, where shown, is once, few, many, or a class for clones that have expanded.

clone_size j_call v_call d_call cdr3_aa cdr3_nt
- TRBJ1-5 TRBV4-1 - CASSQGMSQPQHF TGCGCCAGCAGCCAGGGGATGAGTCAGCCCCAGCATTTT
- TRBJ1-2 TRBV6-5 - CASRTWYGYTF TGTGCCAGCAGGACATGGTATGGCTACACCTTC
few TRBJ2-3 TRBV11-2 - CASSLVRETDTQYF TGTGCCAGCAGCTTAGTTCGGGAGACAGATACGCAGTATTTT
- TRBJ1-1 TRBV19 - CASSATVNTEAFF TGTGCCAGTAGTGCTACAGTTAACACTGAAGCTTTCTTT
- TRBJ2-3 TRBV7-2 TRBD2 CASSPGTSGGLYTQYF TGTGCCAGCAGCCCTGGGACTAGCGGGGGGTTATATACGCAGTATTTT
once TRBJ2-1 TRBV9 - CASSVGYEQFF TGTGCCAGCAGCGTAGGGTATGAGCAGTTCTTC
- TRBJ2-7 TRBV2 TRBD2 CASRTSGGGSIYEQYF TGTGCCAGCAGGACTAGCGGGGGGGGTTCTATCTACGAGCAGTACTTC
- TRBJ2-6 TRBV7-6 - CASNPRTDSGANVLTF TGTGCCAGCAACCCTCGGACGGACTCTGGGGCCAACGTCCTGACTTTC
- TRBJ1-1 TRBV7-7 TRBD1 CASTWDRGRYSEAFF TGTGCCAGCACCTGGGACAGGGGGCGTTATTCTGAAGCTTTCTTT
- TRBJ1-4 TRBV6-5 - CASSSTGDTREKLFF TGTGCCAGCAGTTCCACGGGGGACACCCGGGAGAAACTGTTTTTT
few TRBJ2-2 TRBV6-6 TRBD1 CASSYGLQGATGELFF TGTGCCAGCAGTTACGGATTGCAGGGGGCGACCGGGGAGCTGTTTTTT
- TRBJ2-7 TRBV5-8 - CASSLGSGSEQYF TGTGCCAGCAGCTTGGGATCAGGTTCCGAGCAGTACTTC
- TRBJ1-3 TRBV11-2 TRBD1 CASSLLRGHFSGNTIYF TGTGCCAGCAGCTTATTGAGGGGGCACTTCTCTGGAAACACCATATATTTT
- TRBJ1-5 TRBV27 - CASSLGADNQPQHF TGTGCCAGCAGTTTAGGGGCGGACAATCAGCCCCAGCATTTT
few TRBJ2-2 TRBV9 TRBD1 CASSTRQGAGELFF TGTGCCAGCAGCACGCGACAGGGAGCCGGGGAGCTGTTTTTT
few TRBJ1-2 TRBV29-1 - CSVESGPYGYTF TGCAGCGTTGAGTCTGGGCCCTATGGCTACACCTTC
- TRBJ2-1 TRBV9 - CASSRGNLGAGEQFF TGTGCCAGCAGCAGGGGGAACCTAGGTGCTGGTGAGCAGTTCTTC
- TRBJ2-7 TRBV7-2 - CASSEDRTFSYEQYF TGTGCCAGCAGCGAGGACAGAACATTCTCCTACGAGCAGTACTTC
- TRBJ1-5 TRBV12-5 - CASGLPFQPQHF TGTGCTAGTGGTTTGCCGTTTCAGCCCCAGCATTTT
medium-sized TRBJ2-7 TRBV7-9 TRBD2 CASSSGAAFEQYF TGTGCCAGCAGCAGCGGGGCAGCCTTCGAGCAGTACTTC
- TRBJ1-1 TRBV7-9 TRBD1 CASVNTGGGTEAFF TGTGCCAGCGTAAATACAGGGGGTGGTACTGAAGCTTTCTTT
few TRBJ2-3 TRBV12-5 - CASGLPSTDTQYF TGTGCTAGTGGTTTGCCTAGCACAGATACGCAGTATTTT
- TRBJ2-7 TRBV7-2 - CASSSHRADGEQYF TGTGCCAGCAGCTCGCACCGGGCCGACGGCGAGCAGTACTTC
few TRBJ1-6 TRBV27 TRBD1 CASSLQGLGGNSPLHF TGTGCCAGCAGCCTACAGGGGTTAGGGGGTAATTCACCCCTCCACTTT
- TRBJ2-5 TRBV2 TRBD2 CASYLTAGGPRETQYF TGTGCCAGCTACCTTACGGCGGGGGGGCCCCGAGAGACCCAGTACTTC
- TRBJ1-5 TRBV7-8 - CASSLARGQPQHF TGTGCCAGCAGCTTAGCGCGGGGTCAGCCCCAGCATTTT
- TRBJ1-6 TRBV5-1 TRBD1 CASSLETGSTLHF TGCGCCAGCAGCTTGGAGACAGGGAGTACCCTCCACTTT
- TRBJ2-3 TRBV6-4 - CASSTTSQGTQYF TGTGCCAGCAGCACCACTAGCCAGGGTACGCAGTATTTT
- TRBJ1-2 TRBV13 TRBD1 CASSLGTGDYGYTF TGTGCCAGCAGCTTAGGCACAGGGGACTATGGCTACACCTTC
- TRBJ2-7 TRBV2 - CASSEQPGGMNEQYF TGTGCCAGCAGTGAACAACCTGGGGGCATGAACGAGCAGTACTTC
- TRBJ1-2 TRBV27 - CASSLGGWGYGYTF TGTGCCAGCAGTTTAGGTGGATGGGGCTATGGCTACACCTTC
- TRBJ2-5 TRBV11-3 - CASSEGVREQYF TGTGCCAGCAGCGAGGGGGTTCGGGAGCAGTACTTC
- TRBJ2-6 TRBV10-1 - CASSRGSGANVLTF TGCGCCAGCTCAAGGGGTTCTGGGGCCAACGTCCTGACTTTC
- TRBJ2-3 TRBV5-5 TRBD2 CASSHLLAGGLEAGDTQYF TGTGCCAGCAGCCACCTACTAGCGGGGGGGCTAGAAGCGGGAGATACGCAGTATTTT
- TRBJ1-4 TRBV14 - CASSQGWGRGNEKLFF TGTGCCAGCAGCCAAGGATGGGGCCGGGGTAATGAAAAACTGTTTTTT
- TRBJ2-1 TRBV11-2 - CASRSHGAQGPYNEQFF TGTGCCAGCAGGAGCCACGGGGCCCAGGGCCCCTACAATGAGCAGTTCTTC
- TRBJ1-2 TRBV27 - CASSPQGRGYGYTF TGTGCCAGCAGTCCCCAGGGGAGAGGCTATGGCTACACCTTC
- TRBJ2-6 TRBV9 - CASSLRGSGANVLTF TGTGCCAGCAGCCTCAGGGGATCTGGGGCCAACGTCCTGACTTTC
once TRBJ2-7 TRBV21-1 - CASSKSGVYEQYF TGTGCCAGCAGCAAAAGCGGGGTCTACGAGCAGTACTTC